Listed here are 5 T cell receptor beta chains from one sample, sequenced in a study of T cell responses to AZD1222 COVID-19 vaccine. Here immunoSEQ multiplex PCR was the method, and the copy in TCRdb shows in-frame clones only, minus some. The repertoire holds 99,000 or so clones, with 89% as singletons. The source material was peripheral blood, sampled on day 0 of AZD1222 vaccination. The receptors derive from an adult in good health.

This chain connects TRBV29-1 to TRBJ1-1; D is undetermined. The V end was cut by 7 bases, the J end by 1 base, with 16 bases between. Germline V gene sequence: CDR1 SQVTM, CDR2 ANQGSEA. CDR3 length: 14 residues. The CDR3 sequence: CSACLGNQNTEAFF. CDR3 DNA: TGCAGCGCCTGTCTGGGCAACCAGAACACTGAAGCTTTCTTT. Together with reference TRBV29-1 and TRBJ1-1, the CDR3 gives the full variable domain: SAVISQKPSRDICQRGTSLTIQCQVDSQVTMMFWYRQQPGQSLTLIATANQGSEATYESGFVIDKFPISRPNLTFSTLTVSNMSPEDSSIYLCSACLGNQNTEAFFGQGTRLTVV.

This clone appeared a few times. The chain uses TRBV7-9 and TRBJ1-2; a weak D match, TRBD1 (6 bases). Germline CDR1 and CDR2: SEHNR and FQNEAQ (reference sequence). The V gene lost 2 bases and the J gene lost 3 bases, with 13 bases spanning the gap. The CDR3 extends over 15 amino acids. CDR3 sequence (DNA): TGTGCCAGCAGCTTATGGACAGCAAGGCACTATGGCTACACCTTC. This codes for CASSLWTARHYGYTF.

This clone came up a few times. The V call is TRBV3-1 (or the pseudogene TRBV3-2), the J call TRBJ2-2; 11 bases fit TRBD2. This CDR3 contains 14 residues. Trimming removed 8 bases from V and 5 bases from J; junction bases left unmatched: 4. The germline V gene has CDR1 LGHDT and CDR2 YNNKEL (reference sequence). CDR3 DNA: TGTGCCAGCGCGACTAGCGGGGTTACCGGGGAGCTGTTTTTT. It translates to CASATSGVTGELFF.

This chain links TRBV9 with TRBJ1-3; D is unclear. CDR3 length: 17 amino acids. Germline V gives CDR1 SGDLS, CDR2 YYNGEE. Trimming stripped 4 bases from V and 0 bases from J, with 17 bases between. CDR3 DNA: TGTGCCAGCAGCCAAGCCGGGGAGGAAAGCTCTGGAAACACCATATATTTT. This sequence encodes CASSQAGEESSGNTIYF.

This chain links TRBV13 with TRBJ1-1; 7 bases match TRBD1. The germline V gene encodes CDR1 PRHDT and CDR2 FYEKMQ (reference sequence). Trimming removed 6 bases from V and 11 bases from J; junction bases left unmatched: 9. The CDR3 loop spans 12 amino acids. Here the CDR3 reads CASSSQGGRAFF. Written as DNA, the CDR3 is TGTGCCAGCAGTTCCCAGGGGGGTCGGGCTTTCTTT.